This TCR beta chain comes out of a study of shared clonotypes between healthy human individuals. DNA at approximately 200 ng, tens of thousands of T cell genomes, went into sorted-subset replicate PCRs. Here immunoSEQ multiplex PCR was the method, and the copy in TCRdb shows in-frame clones only, minus some. The data show about 2.4 million clones, with 80% to 95% seen just once and around 0.4% held by the top ten. Overall study findings and caveats: Naive subsets, compared against memory subsets, generally had larger estimated richness values.

V was shortened by 4 bases and J by 1 base, with 10 bases between the two germline ends. CDR3 length: 14 amino acids. CDR1 and CDR2 (germline): SGHTA, FQGNSA. With regard to this clone: Its antigen is unidentified.

The chain has TRBV7-2 and TRBJ1-2; a weak D match, TRBD1 (6 bases). The sequence derives from a man in his late teens or twenties in good health. Some clones in this sample may be carry-over from other donors' samples. Sequencing input: naive CD4+ T cells from PBMCs. The sample's subset: CD45RA+ positively selected. CDR3 residues: CASSSQGLNYGYTF. In DNA, the CDR3 is TGTGCCAGCAGCTCACAGGGCCTTAACTATGGCTACACCTTC.